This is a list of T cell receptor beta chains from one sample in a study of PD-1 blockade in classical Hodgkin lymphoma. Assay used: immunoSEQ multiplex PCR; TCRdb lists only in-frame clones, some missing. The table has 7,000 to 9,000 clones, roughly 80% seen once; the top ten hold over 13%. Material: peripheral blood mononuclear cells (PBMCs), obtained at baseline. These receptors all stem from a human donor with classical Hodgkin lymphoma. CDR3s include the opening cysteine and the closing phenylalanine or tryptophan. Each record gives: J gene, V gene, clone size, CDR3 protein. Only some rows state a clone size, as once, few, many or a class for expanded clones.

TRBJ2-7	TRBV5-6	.	CASPPPGGYEQYF
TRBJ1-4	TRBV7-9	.	CASSLGGQYNEKLFF
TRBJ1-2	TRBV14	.	CASSLQGQGVRMDGYTF
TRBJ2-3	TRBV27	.	CASSQRTSTDTQYF
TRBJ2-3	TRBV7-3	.	CASRMDSSTDTQYF
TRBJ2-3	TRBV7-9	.	CASSLNGLATDTQYF
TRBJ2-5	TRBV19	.	CASSSLRYQETQYF
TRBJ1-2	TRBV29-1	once	CSVVPLMDAPPRGYTF
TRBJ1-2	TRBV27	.	CASSLEGGGDGYTF
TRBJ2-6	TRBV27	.	CASSLRFARDRANSGANVLTF
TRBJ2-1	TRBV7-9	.	CASRTRSYNEQFF
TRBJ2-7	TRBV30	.	CAWAGTGGTVDEQYF
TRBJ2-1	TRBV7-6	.	CASTDLPNSFNEQFF
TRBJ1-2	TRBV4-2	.	CASSQDQQGKGNYGYTF
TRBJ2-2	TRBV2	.	CASSDPGLGIGELFF
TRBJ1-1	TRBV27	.	CASSLSPQGANTEAFF
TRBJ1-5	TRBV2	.	CASKRDSINQPQHF
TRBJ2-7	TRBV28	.	CASSDRSYEQYF
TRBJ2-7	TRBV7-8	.	CASSFRRREEQYF
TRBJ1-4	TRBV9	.	CASSVVGARGEKLFF
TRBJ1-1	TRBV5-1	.	CASSPRAGPTEAFF
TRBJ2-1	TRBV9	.	CASSVERGGSYNEQFF
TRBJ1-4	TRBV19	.	CASSIVTGRNEKLFF
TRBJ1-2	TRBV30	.	CAWSVGRINYGYTF
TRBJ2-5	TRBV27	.	CASALSSGFFTQYF
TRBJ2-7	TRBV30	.	CAWRGGGTGTYEQYF
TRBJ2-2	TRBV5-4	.	CASSPGQGAPAGELFF
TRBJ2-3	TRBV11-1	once	CASSLQGPPDTQYF
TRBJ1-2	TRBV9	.	CASSASSTNYGYTF
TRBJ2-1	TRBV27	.	CASSTTPLGGVPNEQFF
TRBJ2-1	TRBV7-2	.	CASSPKWTGGAYNEQFF
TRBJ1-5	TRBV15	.	CATSRDLRRTGISQPQHF
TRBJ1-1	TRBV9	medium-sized	CASSVGGDSEAFF
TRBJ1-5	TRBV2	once	CASSFSEGNQPQHF
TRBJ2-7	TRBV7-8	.	CASSPPPRLAVYEQYF
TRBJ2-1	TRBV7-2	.	CASNLGGLVGLAPNEQFF
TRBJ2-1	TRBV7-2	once	CASSLLGGGAYNEQFF
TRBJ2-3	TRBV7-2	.	CASRPTSGRGDTQYF
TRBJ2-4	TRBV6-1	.	CASSGNIQYF
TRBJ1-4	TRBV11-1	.	CASSPGQEYNEKLFF
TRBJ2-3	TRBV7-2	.	CASIQPPLAGVDTQYF
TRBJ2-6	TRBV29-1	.	CSVPHPGVSGANVLTF
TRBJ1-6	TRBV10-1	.	CASSVMRGGASYNSPLHF
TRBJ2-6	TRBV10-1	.	CASSLQTIAQSRANVLTF
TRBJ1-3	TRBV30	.	CAWSQAGNTIYF
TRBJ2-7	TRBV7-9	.	CASSLGTGTSGTLHEQYF
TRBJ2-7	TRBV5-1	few	CASSSYGRGGLEQYF
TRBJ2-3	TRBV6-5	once	CASKYGSTDTQYF
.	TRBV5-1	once	CASSLVGRGSYEQYF
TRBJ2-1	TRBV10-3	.	CAISEERPNEQFF
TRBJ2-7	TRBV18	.	CASSPGLLYEQYF